The entry that follows covers one T cell receptor beta chain sequence. The antigen remains unidentified. The V and J ends lost 3 bases and 4 bases, in that order; junction bases with no gene match: 3. Germline-derived CDR1 and CDR2 are SGHVS and FNYEAQ. The CDR3 is 15 residues long. The source of the sample is a study of a mutant IDH1 vaccine in newly diagnosed glioma. The overall study: Investigators started vaccination 4-6 weeks after radiotherapy alone, or with temozolomide cycles.

Produced via immunoSEQ multiplex PCR; TCRdb's table is partial and in-frame only. The table has about 65,000 clones, approximately 85% seen once. Time point indicated: week 23, last vaccination. What each vaccine dose contained was 300 ug of mutant IDH1 20-mer peptide, accompanied by topical imiquimod. The sequence derives from a man aged 25 to 40 with glioma. The gene calls are TRBV7-6 and TRBJ2-2; 9 bases map to TRBD1. Sequences were derived from PBMCs, sampled from a glioma patient whose treatment included an IDH1 peptide vaccine. The CDR3 region is CASSFLDRGTGELFF. The CDR3 DNA sequence: TGTGCCAGCAGCTTCTTGGACAGGGGCACCGGGGAGCTGTTTTTT.